Presented here are 21 T cell receptor beta chains from one specimen sequenced in a study of blood T cell repertoires in COVID-19. Sequencing used immunoSEQ multiplex PCR; TCRdb keeps in-frame clones, though not all of them. The table lists a few hundred thousand clones, roughly 85% of them singletons. Material: PBMCs or T cells enriched from blood (not recorded which). These receptors originate from a woman between 45 and 60 years old who had recovered from COVID-19.

This sequence joins TRBV28 and TRBJ2-7; tentative D call: TRBD1 (6 bases). The germline CDR1 and CDR2 sequences are MDHEN and SYDVKM. The CDR3 contains 14 residues. Deletions cut 8 bases from V and 0 bases from J, with 14 bases between. The CDR3 region has the DNA TGTGCCAGCCCGGGACACTCGAGCTCCTACGAGCAGTACTTC. Protein product: CASPGHSSSYEQYF.

This sequence joins TRBV28 and TRBJ2-3; TRBD2 agrees at 12 bases. V shed 4 bases and J 4 bases; nucleotides not matched to a gene: 6. The CDR3 is 16 amino acids. Germline loops: CDR1 MDHEN, CDR2 SYDVKM. Here the CDR3 reads CASSSRPSGRADTQYF. CDR3 bases: TGTGCCAGCAGTTCCCGACCTAGCGGGAGGGCAGATACGCAGTATTTT.

This clone showed up just once. The chain is built from TRBV7-6 and TRBJ2-1, with TRBD1 identical over 9 bases. Per the germline V gene, CDR1 is SGHVS and CDR2 is FNYEAQ. The CDR3 is 18 residues long. Trimming took 2 bases from V and 7 from J; bases not matched to a gene: 15. The CDR3 DNA is TGTGCCAGCAGCTTAATTTTGAGTGGGGACAGGGCCAAAAATGAGCAGTTCTTC. This translates into CASSLILSGDRAKNEQFF. Looking up the rest from reference TRBV7-6 and TRBJ2-1 gives the full variable domain: GAGVSQSPRYKVTKRGQDVALRCDPISGHVSLYWYRQALGQGPEFLTYFNYEAQQDKSGLPNDRFSAERPEGSISTLTIQRTEQRDSAMYRCASSLILSGDRAKNEQFFGPGTRLTVL.

The rearrangement uses TRBV5-4 and TRBJ2-1; D is perhaps TRBD2 (6 bases). Germline V gene lookup returns CDR1 SGHNT and CDR2 YYREEE (reference sequence). Trimming left V 0 bases short and J 1 base short, with 8 bases between. The CDR3 is 15 residues long. This CDR3 is CASSLDGSSYNEQFF. DNA of the CDR3: TGTGCCAGCAGCTTGGACGGGAGTTCCTACAATGAGCAGTTCTTC. Full variable domain (remainder filled in from reference TRBV5-4 and TRBJ2-1): ETGVTQSPTHLIKTRGQQVTLRCSSQSGHNTVSWYQQALGQGPQFIFQYYREEENGRGNFPPRFSGLQFPNYSSELNVNALELDDSALYLCASSLDGSSYNEQFFGPGTRLTVL.

The chain is built from TRBV6-6 and TRBJ1-1; D is undetermined. CDR3 length: 13 residues. Trimming took 4 bases from V and 3 from J, leaving 9 bases between them. Looked up from germline, CDR1 is MNHNY and CDR2 is SVGAGI (reference sequence). The CDR3 DNA follows: TGTGCCAGCAGTTCACGCGGGGACACTGAAGCTTTCTTT. It codes for CASSSRGDTEAFF.

This sequence joins TRBV9 and TRBJ1-1; tentatively, D is TRBD1 (5 bases). The CDR3 sequence is 15 residues long. From germline, CDR1 is SGDLS and CDR2 YYNGEE. With 5 bases removed from V and 4 bases from J, the gap between germline ends came to 18 bases. In nucleotides, the CDR3 is TGTGCCAGCAGTCAAGGGTTCCGGGGGGGCACTGAAGCTTTCTTT. Amino acid sequence: CASSQGFRGGTEAFF. Full variable domain (rest looked up from reference TRBV9 and TRBJ1-1): DSGVTQTPKHLITATGQRVTLRCSPRSGDLSVYWYQQSLDQGLQFLIQYYNGEERAKGNILERFSAQQFPDLHSELNLSSLELGDSALYFCASSQGFRGGTEAFFGQGTRLTVV.

The chain recombines TRBV2 with TRBJ2-2; 10 bases align to TRBD2. CDR3 length: 15 amino acids. Per the germline V gene, CDR1 is SNHLY and CDR2 is FYNNEI. J was trimmed by 4 bases and V by 6 bases; bases with no gene match: 5. The CDR3 DNA reads TGTGCCAGCAGCCGGACTAGCGGCCGCACCGGGGAGCTGTTTTTT. Translated, it gives CASSRTSGRTGELFF.

The chain joins TRBV7-3 to TRBJ2-3; D may be TRBD1 (5 bases). The germline V gene has CDR1 SGHTA and CDR2 FQGTGA. Between the trimmed V and J ends, which lost 5 bases and 5 bases, there was a span of 14 bases. CDR3 length equals 14 residues. The CDR3 reads CASSTGASRDTQYF. CDR3 nucleotide sequence: TGTGCCAGCAGCACTGGGGCTAGTCGAGATACGCAGTATTTT.

The chain links TRBV11-1 to TRBJ2-4, with D perhaps matching TRBD1 (6 bases). Per germline, CDR1 SGHAT and CDR2 FQDESV (reference sequence). Trimming took off 0 bases at V and 8 bases at J, with 14 bases between the two ends. The length of the CDR3 is 15 residues. CDR3 in DNA: TGTGCCAGCAGCTTAGCGGGGGCGCGGAATCACATTCAGTACTTC. Protein: CASSLAGARNHIQYF.

This clone was observed a single time. This chain connects TRBV23-1 to TRBJ1-2; a possible D gene is TRBD1 (6 bases). TRBV23-1 is an ORF, with its function uncertain. Trimming removed 6 bases from V and 5 bases from J, with 16 bases in between. This CDR3 has 14 amino acids. CDR3 loop: CASRVQGCRYGYTF. In nucleotides, the CDR3 is TGCGCCAGCAGAGTACAGGGTTGTAGATATGGCTACACCTTC.

V usage is TRBV12-5 and J usage is TRBJ2-7, with 8 nucleotides matching TRBD1. The germline V gene encodes CDR1 LGHNT and CDR2 FRNRAP. The CDR3 extends over 13 amino acids. V lost 4 bases to trimming and J lost 2 bases; unmatched junction nucleotides: 1. The chain's CDR3 is CASGYRGTYEQYF. CDR3 DNA sequence: TGTGCTAGTGGTTACAGGGGGACCTACGAGCAGTACTTC.

The CDR3 is CASMSGSGSYNEQFF. The CDR3 region has the DNA TGTGCCAGCATGAGCGGGAGTGGGTCCTACAATGAGCAGTTCTTC. This chain joins TRBV9 and TRBJ2-1, with TRBD2 matching over 8 bases. Germline V CDR1 and CDR2: SGDLS, YYNGEE. V gave up 6 bases and J gave up 1 base; unmatched junction bases: 6. The CDR3 covers 15 residues. The variable domain in full, completed from reference TRBV9 and TRBJ2-1, reads DSGVTQTPKHLITATGQRVTLRCSPRSGDLSVYWYQQSLDQGLQFLIQYYNGEERAKGNILERFSAQQFPDLHSELNLSSLELGDSALYFCASMSGSGSYNEQFFGPGTRLTVL.

This chain connects TRBV2 to TRBJ2-5; D is undetermined. The germline gives CDR1 SNHLY, CDR2 FYNNEI. There are 11 residues in the CDR3. Deletions cut 4 bases from V and 5 bases from J, with 5 bases between. The DNA for the CDR3 is TGTGCCAGCAGTGGAGAGGAGACCCAGTACTTC. It codes for CASSGEETQYF.

The CDR3 region has the DNA TGTGCCAGCAGCCCCCCTATTGTTACCTACAATGAGCAGTTCTTC. This gives the protein CASSPPIVTYNEQFF. The rearrangement uses TRBV7-9 and TRBJ2-1; D not resolved. The CDR3 runs 15 residues. From germline, CDR1 is SEHNR and CDR2 FQNEAQ (reference sequence). Trimming removed 5 bases from V and 2 bases from J, with 13 bases in between.

The chain combines TRBV19 with TRBJ1-2; 8 bases agree with TRBD1. The J segment lost 4 bases and the V segment lost 5 bases, leaving 12 bases of the junction unmatched. This CDR3 has 16 amino acids. The V gene's germline CDR1 is LNHDA and CDR2 SQIVND (reference sequence). The CDR3 sequence: CASSAGQGALSYGYTF. DNA for the CDR3: TGTGCCAGTAGTGCCGGACAGGGAGCCCTAAGCTATGGCTACACCTTC.

The J gene is TRBJ1-6, the V gene TRBV28; D is unclear. V was trimmed by 3 bases and J by 8 bases, leaving 2 bases between them. Germline V lookup: CDR1 MDHEN, CDR2 SYDVKM. The CDR3 runs to 11 residues. The CDR3 region is CASSFYSPLHF. The DNA for the CDR3 is TGTGCCAGCAGTTTCTATTCACCCCTCCACTTT.

This chain joins TRBV7-6 and TRBJ2-5, with TRBD1 as a possible D gene (5 bases). CDR1 is SGHVS, CDR2 FNYEAQ, per germline. V was cut by 5 bases and J by 2 bases, with 21 bases left in between. The CDR3 spans 17 residues. CDR3 sequence (DNA): TGTGCCAGCAGCCAACAACCGGACATTCAGCCTCAAGAGACCCAGTACTTC. Amino acids: CASSQQPDIQPQETQYF.

The chain couples TRBV6-5 to TRBJ2-7; D might be TRBD1 (5 bases). Germline lookup yields CDR1 MNHEY and CDR2 SVGAGI. This CDR3 has 12 residues. V was clipped by 6 bases and J by 6 bases, with 12 bases between them. The DNA of the CDR3 is TGTGCCAGCAGCTTGCAGGGAAGCGAGCAGTACTTC. Translated: CASSLQGSEQYF.

The chain joins TRBV27 to TRBJ1-5; D gene uncertain. V lost 9 bases and J lost 1, with 13 bases in between. The germline CDR1 and CDR2 sequences are MNHEY and SMNVEV (reference sequence). The CDR3 contains 14 residues. CDR3 residues: CASQAALSNQPQHF. DNA for the CDR3: TGTGCCAGTCAGGCCGCCCTCAGCAATCAGCCCCAGCATTTT.

The J gene is TRBJ1-5, the V gene TRBV2; D not certain. The CDR3 loop spans 15 amino acids. V shed 6 bases and J shed 0 bases, with 12 bases lying between them. Germline lookup yields CDR1 SNHLY and CDR2 FYNNEI. The CDR3 sequence: CASRGAGFSNQPQHF. Written as DNA, the CDR3 is TGTGCCAGCAGGGGAGCGGGTTTTAGCAATCAGCCCCAGCATTTT.

The V gene is TRBV7-9, the J gene TRBJ2-7; 9 bases match TRBD1. Trimming cost V 3 bases and J 5 bases; bases outside gene matches: 5. Germline lookup yields CDR1 SEHNR and CDR2 FQNEAQ (reference sequence). The CDR3 contains 14 residues. CDR3 coding DNA: TGTGCCAGCAGCTTGCGGGACAGGGTGCACGAGCAGTACTTC. Residues: CASSLRDRVHEQYF.